This T cell receptor beta chain was recovered during a study of T cell repertoires in cytomegalovirus infection. Study background: In public TCR beta signatures, there were indications of both CMV infection and matching HLA type.

Germline V CDR1 and CDR2: SGHVS, FQNEAQ. Trimming pared 1 base from V and 3 bases from J, leaving 7 bases between. The CDR3 runs to 14 residues. The table lists this clonotype with a few counts. What it binds is unknown. MiXCR, run by TCRdb on the reads, gives a single entry per CDR3 protein. In the table there are 200,000 or so distinct CDR3 sequences, approximately 38% of which are singletons. General study points: What dominated the ex vivo response were HLA-C-restricted CMV-specific TCR beta clonotypes.

The specimen was CD8+ T cells from cultured PBMCs, collected from culture after CMV antigen stimulation. The chain joins TRBV7-8 to TRBJ1-5; no clear D gene. This clonotype was obtained from a human donor in good health (CMV status not recorded). Some clones in this sample may be carry-over from other donors' samples. The CDR3 is CASSLDVNNQPQHF. In DNA, the CDR3 is TGTGCCAGCAGCTTAGACGTCAACAATCAGCCCCAGCATTTT.